Listed below are T cell receptor beta chains from one sample, sequenced in a study of T-cell reconstitution after alpha-beta-depleted transplantation in children. TCRdb called the PCR reads again in MiXCR, with one record for every CDR3 protein. This table holds 750,000 to 950,000 distinct CDR3 sequences, roughly 16% found once. This specimen consisted of PBMCs, mostly from graft donor cells, obtained 360 days after TCRalphabeta/CD19-depleted stem cell transplant. The receptors were gathered from a male patient younger than 18 who had a stem cell transplant for acute lymphoblastic leukemia, so the T cells may come from the graft donor. The CDR3 runs from the conserved cysteine through the conserved F or W. A D gene is named only where the DNA matches it firmly. Clone size appears in some rows only: once, few, many, or a class for an expanded clone.

TRBV7-9,TRBD2,TRBJ2-1,few,CASPWGASGTLYNEQFF,TGTGCCAGCCCCTGGGGGGCTAGCGGGACTCTTTACAATGAGCAGTTCTTC
TRBV7-8,TRBD2,TRBJ2-3,few,CASSAGLAGTTDTQYF,TGTGCCAGCAGCGCAGGACTAGCGGGAACCACAGATACGCAGTATTTT
TRBV27,TRBD1,TRBJ1-6,-,CASSSPLRTGRNSPLHF,TGTGCCAGCAGTTCCCCCTTACGGACAGGAAGGAATTCACCCCTCCACTTT
TRBV7-2,-,TRBJ2-1,few,CASSVQGRVDNEQFF,TGTGCCAGCAGCGTACAGGGAAGGGTAGACAATGAGCAGTTCTTC
TRBV29-1,TRBD2,TRBJ2-1,-,CSVAGTSGPYNEQFF,TGCAGCGTTGCTGGGACTAGCGGGCCCTACAATGAGCAGTTCTTC
TRBV3-1,-,TRBJ2-1,-,CASSQDKLAAPVGEQFF,TGTGCCAGCAGCCAAGATAAGTTAGCGGCCCCCGTGGGTGAGCAGTTCTTC
TRBV7-3,TRBD1,TRBJ2-2,-,CASSFFPLTGGAGELFF,TGTGCCAGCAGCTTTTTCCCACTGACAGGGGGCGCCGGGGAGCTGTTTTTT
TRBV20-1,-,TRBJ2-7,-,CSASGPSSYEQYF,TGCAGTGCTTCGGGGCCGAGCTCCTACGAGCAGTACTTC
TRBV29-1,TRBD1,TRBJ2-1,many,CSVEKGQAPWNEQFF,TGCAGCGTTGAAAAGGGACAGGCCCCCTGGAATGAGCAGTTCTTC
TRBV20-1,-,TRBJ2-1,-,CSAGIFFYNEQFF,TGCAGTGCAGGCATTTTCTTCTACAATGAGCAGTTCTTC
TRBV9,TRBD2,TRBJ2-1,few,CASSAGLAGGLSRDEQFF,TGTGCCAGCAGCGCCGGACTAGCGGGAGGTCTAAGTAGGGATGAGCAGTTCTTC
TRBV12-3/TRBV12-4,-,TRBJ2-2,few,CASSLFLRPKPGELFF,TGTGCCAGCAGTTTATTTCTGCGACCCAAACCCGGGGAGCTGTTTTTT
TRBV5-1,TRBD2,TRBJ2-3,few,CASSLEPPWAGGTDTQYF,TGCGCCAGCAGCTTGGAGCCACCCTGGGCGGGAGGTACAGATACGCAGTATTTT
TRBV28,TRBD1,TRBJ1-6,few,CASTLYVDRAGDSPLHF,TGTGCCAGCACCCTCTATGTGGACAGGGCGGGGGATTCACCCCTCCACTTT
TRBV7-2,-,TRBJ2-7,many,CASSLLPGTSYEQYF,TGTGCCAGCAGCTTATTGCCGGGGACGAGCTACGAGCAGTACTTC
TRBV10-2,TRBD2,TRBJ2-1,few,CASLTRTSGRIYNEQFF,TGCGCCAGCCTAACCCGGACTAGCGGAAGAATTTACAATGAGCAGTTCTTC
TRBV30,-,TRBJ2-3,few,CALGASGSSTDTQYF,TGTGCCCTGGGGGCCAGCGGTTCTAGCACAGATACGCAGTATTTT
TRBV4-1,-,TRBJ1-2,few,CASSQDRVPSYGYTF,TGCGCCAGCAGCCAAGATCGGGTCCCTAGCTATGGCTACACCTTC
TRBV5-1,-,TRBJ1-1,-,CASRPGSVGDTEAFF,TGCGCCAGCAGGCCGGGATCTGTGGGGGACACTGAAGCTTTCTTT
TRBV14,TRBD1,TRBJ2-1,-,CASSPPGQGIYNEQFF,TGTGCCAGCAGCCCACCGGGACAGGGGATCTACAATGAGCAGTTCTTC
TRBV4-1,-,TRBJ2-3,-,CASSRTKELPDTQYF,TGCGCCAGCAGCCGAACAAAGGAGCTGCCAGATACGCAGTATTTT
TRBV2,-,TRBJ2-3,-,CASSIREMVDTQYF,TGTGCCAGCAGTATCCGGGAGATGGTAGATACGCAGTATTTT
TRBV2,-,TRBJ2-3,-,CAKQGYTDTQYF,TGTGCCAAGCAGGGGTACACAGATACGCAGTATTTT
TRBV20-1,TRBD2,TRBJ2-2,-,CSAKLAENTGELFF,TGCAGTGCCAAACTAGCGGAGAACACCGGGGAGCTGTTTTTT
TRBV12-3/TRBV12-4,-,TRBJ2-5,-,CASSFRGPTSRETQYF,TGTGCCAGCAGTTTTAGGGGACCGACCTCGAGGGAGACCCAGTACTTC
TRBV5-1,TRBD1,TRBJ2-1,-,CASSLVDRALNEQFF,TGCGCCAGCAGCTTGGTGGACAGGGCGTTAAATGAGCAGTTCTTC
TRBV30,-,TRBJ2-7,-,CAWSVLKTVEYF,TGTGCCTGGAGTGTACTAAAAACAGTGGAGTACTTC
TRBV12-3/TRBV12-4,-,TRBJ2-7,few,CASSSPTRASYEQYF,TGTGCCAGCAGTTCCCCGACCCGGGCCTCCTACGAGCAGTACTTC
TRBV15,-,TRBJ2-2,few,CATSRTFNTGELFF,TGTGCCACCAGCAGGACTTTTAACACCGGGGAGCTGTTTTTT
TRBV20-1,TRBD1,TRBJ1-1,-,CSARTQGMSTEAFF,TGCAGTGCTAGGACACAGGGGATGAGTACTGAAGCTTTCTTT
TRBV28,TRBD1,TRBJ2-1,-,CASSLTGRSSGEQFF,TGTGCCAGCAGTCTGACAGGGAGAAGTTCGGGTGAGCAGTTCTTC
TRBV27,-,TRBJ1-5,-,CASSRGALQNNQPQHF,TGTGCCAGCAGTAGGGGGGCGTTACAGAACAATCAGCCCCAGCATTTT
TRBV19,-,TRBJ1-5,-,CASSILGEGRQPQHF,TGTGCCAGTAGTATTTTAGGGGAAGGGAGGCAGCCCCAGCATTTT
TRBV29-1,TRBD2,TRBJ2-1,few,CSVATRSGLADYNEQFF,TGCAGCGTTGCTACAAGATCCGGACTAGCAGACTACAATGAGCAGTTCTTC
TRBV20-1,-,TRBJ2-3,-,CSANTREGVGDTQYF,TGCAGTGCAAACACCAGAGAAGGAGTTGGAGATACGCAGTATTTT
TRBV2,TRBD2,TRBJ2-5,-,CAISPVLLAGGPRVGTQYF,TGTGCCATCAGCCCCGTACTCTTAGCGGGAGGCCCCCGGGTGGGGACCCAGTACTTC
TRBV18,-,TRBJ2-7,few,CASSLDIADEQYF,TGTGCCAGCTCACTAGATATTGCGGACGAGCAGTACTTC
TRBV19,-,TRBJ2-1,many,CASSIVSGPYNEQFF,TGTGCCAGTAGTATAGTGAGCGGCCCCTACAATGAGCAGTTCTTC
TRBV20-1,-,TRBJ2-6,-,CSASSVWGDTGANVLTF,TGCAGTGCAAGTTCTGTTTGGGGTGACACTGGGGCCAACGTCCTGACTTTC
TRBV5-1,TRBD1,TRBJ2-4,-,CASSLGTGRVQNIQYF,TGCGCCAGCAGCCTCGGGACAGGGAGGGTCCAAAACATTCAGTACTTC
TRBV11-3,-,TRBJ2-1,-,CASSKAAPGRAGNEQFF,TGTGCCAGCAGCAAAGCAGCCCCGGGCAGGGCTGGCAATGAGCAGTTCTTC
TRBV5-1,-,TRBJ2-2,few,CASSSSPNTGELFF,TGCGCCAGCAGCTCTAGCCCGAACACCGGGGAGCTGTTTTTT
TRBV7-8,-,TRBJ2-1,-,CASSLGLHLSSYNEQFF,TGTGCCAGCAGCTTAGGGCTACACCTCAGCTCCTACAATGAGCAGTTCTTC
TRBV7-6,TRBD2,TRBJ2-1,few,CASSLTTILAGGAYNEQFF,TGTGCCAGCAGCCTCACTACGATACTAGCGGGAGGGGCCTACAATGAGCAGTTCTTC
TRBV20-1,TRBD2,TRBJ2-1,few,CSARDPTSGRSSEQFF,TGCAGTGCTAGAGATCCCACTAGCGGGAGGTCGAGTGAGCAGTTCTTC
TRBV11-1,-,TRBJ1-4,few,CASSFSARGKRNEKLFF,TGTGCCAGCAGCTTTAGCGCCCGCGGGAAACGTAATGAAAAACTGTTTTTT
TRBV20-1,TRBD2,TRBJ2-1,few,CSARVAGEPRYNEQFF,TGCAGTGCTAGAGTTGCGGGAGAACCTAGGTACAATGAGCAGTTCTTC